These 15 T cell receptor beta chains came from one sample sequenced in a study of blood T cells in healthy people across ages. Next came a second PCR, run for about 7 to 12 cycles, which used a sample-barcoded 5' primer along with a J-beta primer mix. TCRdb re-derived calls from the 5' RACE reads in MiXCR, one entry per CDR3 protein. The sample contains 1.8 million or so distinct CDR3 sequences, roughly two fifths of which appear only once. Material: blood. These receptors came from a human donor in good health.

The chain joins TRBV7-2 to TRBJ1-1; D perhaps matches TRBD1 (5 bases). Trimming removed 1 base at V and 4 bases at J, with 22 bases between. CDR3 length: 18 residues. CDR1 and CDR2 from the germline V gene are SGHTA and FQGNSA. The CDR3 loop reads CASSLDGALTIRGTEAFF. DNA of the CDR3: TGTGCCAGCAGCTTAGATGGGGCGCTGACCATCCGGGGCACTGAAGCTTTCTTT.

There are a few counts of this clonotype. The chain combines TRBV15 with TRBJ2-5; perhaps TRBD1 as D (6 bases). CDR3 length equals 15 residues. Germline CDR1 is LNHNV and CDR2 is YYDKDF (reference sequence). V was clipped by 1 base and J by 7 bases, with 16 bases between them. The CDR3 loop is CATSRVWDKHGTQYF. For the CDR3, the DNA is TGTGCCACCAGCAGAGTCTGGGACAAACATGGGACCCAGTACTTC.

The rearrangement uses TRBV7-2 and TRBJ2-3; tentative D call: TRBD1 (5 bases). The CDR3 runs 16 residues. Germline V CDR1 and CDR2: SGHTA, FQGNSA. The V end was cut by 0 bases, the J end by 6 bases, with 16 bases between. The CDR3 is CASSLAKGAGSDTQYF. The CDR3 coding sequence is TGTGCCAGCAGCTTAGCGAAAGGGGCAGGGTCCGATACGCAGTATTTT. Full variable domain (remainder filled in from reference TRBV7-2 and TRBJ2-3): GAGVSQSPSNKVTEKGKDVELRCDPISGHTALYWYRQSLGQGLEFLIYFQGNSAPDKSGLPSDRFSAERTGGSVSTLTIQRTQQEDSAVYLCASSLAKGAGSDTQYFGPGTRLTVL.

This sequence joins TRBV6-2 or TRBV6-3 and TRBJ2-7; D gene unclear. This CDR3 has 13 amino acids. Germline V gene lookup returns CDR1 MNHEY and CDR2 SVGEGT. Trimming took 2 bases from V and 2 from J, leaving 7 bases between them. CDR3 DNA sequence: TGTGCCAGCAGTTACCCACTGACCTACGAGCAGTACTTC. Translated: CASSYPLTYEQYF.

For this clonotype: One end of the junction fails to match germline, which may point to a read error. The V gene is TRBV5-4, the J gene TRBJ2-1; D may be TRBD2 (5 bases). Germline V CDR1 and CDR2: SGHNT, YYREEE (reference sequence). The CDR3 covers 16 residues. CDR3 bases: TGTGCCAGTAGCTTGGCACCCTTTGGGAGCCGTTCTGAGCAGTTCTTC. Encoded protein: CASSLAPFGSRSEQFF.

The genes are TRBV29-1 and TRBJ2-4; D not resolved. Per the germline V gene, CDR1 is SQVTM and CDR2 is ANQGSEA. The CDR3 length is 11 residues. V lost 6 bases to trimming and J lost 13 bases, with 16 bases between them. CDR3 sequence: CSVATNNEQYF. The CDR3 DNA sequence: TGCAGCGTAGCTACAAACAATGAGCAGTACTTC.

For this clonotype: A much more abundant neighbour one base away suggests this may be a read error. The rearrangement joins TRBV5-1 to TRBJ2-1, with TRBD2 matching over 10 bases. Germline V gene data show CDR1 as SGHRS and CDR2 as YFSETQ. The CDR3 runs 14 residues. The CDR3, as DNA: TGCGCCAGCAGAAGCGGGGGGGCCTACAATGAGCGGTTCTTC. This sequence encodes CASRSGGAYNERFF.

V and J are TRBV4-3 and TRBJ2-5, with TRBD2 matching over 10 bases. The CDR3 spans 17 residues. The V gene's germline CDR1 is LGHNA and CDR2 YSLEER. J gave up 1 base and V 0 bases, and 5 bases lay outside the gene matches. The CDR3 spells CASSQEQSSGGQETQYF. DNA of the CDR3: TGCGCCAGCAGCCAAGAACAGTCTAGCGGGGGCCAAGAGACCCAGTACTTC.

V usage is TRBV10-3 and J usage is TRBJ1-4; D is unresolved. Germline assignment: CDR1 ENHRY and CDR2 SYGVKD. The CDR3 extends over 13 amino acids. V gave up 4 bases and J gave up 0 bases, with 3 bases separating them. The CDR3 sequence: CAISGATNEKLFF. Here the CDR3 DNA reads TGTGCCATCAGTGGGGCAACTAATGAAAAACTGTTTTTT.

This clonotype occurred a few times. The chain has TRBV7-2 and TRBJ1-2; D remains ambiguous. The CDR3 spans 15 residues. Germline loops: CDR1 SGHTA, CDR2 FQGNSA. V lost 5 bases, J lost 4 bases, and 17 bases lay in between. The CDR3 nucleotides are TGTGCCAGCAGCCCCAGCGGGATCACCCCCTATGGCTACACCTTC. This encodes CASSPSGITPYGYTF.

This clonotype came up a few times. V gene TRBV29-1 combines with J gene TRBJ1-1, with D unresolved. The V end was cut by 5 bases, the J end by 6 bases, with 7 bases between. Germline V gives CDR1 SQVTM, CDR2 ANQGSEA. The CDR3 runs to 10 residues. CDR3 sequence reads: CSVKRAEAFF. The CDR3 DNA reads TGCAGCGTTAAAAGGGCTGAAGCTTTCTTT.

This chain connects TRBV6-2 or TRBV6-3 to TRBJ2-6, with no clear D. Germline loops: CDR1 MNHEY, CDR2 SVGEGT. This CDR3 has 17 residues. V lost 0 bases, J lost 0 bases, and 9 bases lay in between. CDR3: CASSYSNGISGANVLTF. The CDR3 nucleotides are TGTGCCAGCAGTTACTCGAACGGAATCTCTGGGGCCAACGTCCTGACTTTC.

This clonotype was counted between two and nine times. V is TRBV7-2 and J is TRBJ2-7, with D maybe TRBD2 (6 bases). The CDR3 has 14 amino acids. V gave up 1 base and J gave up 2 bases, with 9 bases separating them. Per the germline V gene, CDR1 is SGHTA and CDR2 is FQGNSA. CDR3 DNA sequence: TGTGCCAGCAGCTTAGTGGAGGGAGCCTACGAGCAGTACTTC. It codes for CASSLVEGAYEQYF.

The chain has TRBV7-9 and TRBJ2-1; 8 bases match TRBD2. Germline loops: CDR1 SEHNR, CDR2 FQNEAQ (reference sequence). The CDR3 runs to 15 residues. Trimming at V came to 0 bases and at J to 6 bases, leaving 4 bases not matched to a gene. CDR3 region: CASSLASGIFNEQFF. CDR3 nucleotide sequence: TGTGCCAGCAGCTTAGCTAGCGGGATTTTCAATGAGCAGTTCTTC.

This clonotype was found a few times. This chain uses TRBV6-5 with TRBJ2-1; D might be TRBD2 (6 bases). V gave up 5 bases and J gave up 0 bases, with 14 bases separating them. From germline, CDR1 is MNHEY and CDR2 SVGAGI. The CDR3 length is 16 residues. CDR3 amino acids: CASSPYAGSSYNEQFF. DNA of the CDR3: TGTGCCAGCAGTCCTTACGCGGGGAGCTCCTACAATGAGCAGTTCTTC.